This TCR beta chain was sequenced during a study of early T cells in non-severe SARS-CoV-2 infection. In the study overall: Sequencing of unsorted whole blood was done on bulk RNA, leaving chains unpaired.

TCRdb reanalysed the 5' RACE reads using MiXCR and keeps one entry per CDR3 protein. The data show more than 75,000 distinct CDR3 sequences, 13% to 15% seen once. This CDR3 is built from 19 residues. V lost 4 bases, J lost 1 base, and 9 bases stayed unmatched. The V gene's germline CDR1 is SGHTA and CDR2 FQGNSA. Sequenced sample: whole blood. This sequence was found in an adult who was a healthcare worker with PCR-confirmed SARS-CoV-2 infection or an uninfected control (not recorded which). The chain carries TRBV7-2 and TRBJ2-3; 15 positions match TRBD2. The CDR3 DNA is TGTGCCAGCAGCTCCCCTCGGACTAGCGGGGGGGGCCGCACAGATACGCAGTATTTT. Residues: CASSSPRTSGGGRTDTQYF. The complete variable domain, with remaining parts taken from reference TRBV7-2 and TRBJ2-3, reads GAGVSQSPSNKVTEKGKDVELRCDPISGHTALYWYRQSLGQGLEFLIYFQGNSAPDKSGLPSDRFSAERTGGSVSTLTIQRTQQEDSAVYLCASSSPRTSGGGRTDTQYFGPGTRLTVL.